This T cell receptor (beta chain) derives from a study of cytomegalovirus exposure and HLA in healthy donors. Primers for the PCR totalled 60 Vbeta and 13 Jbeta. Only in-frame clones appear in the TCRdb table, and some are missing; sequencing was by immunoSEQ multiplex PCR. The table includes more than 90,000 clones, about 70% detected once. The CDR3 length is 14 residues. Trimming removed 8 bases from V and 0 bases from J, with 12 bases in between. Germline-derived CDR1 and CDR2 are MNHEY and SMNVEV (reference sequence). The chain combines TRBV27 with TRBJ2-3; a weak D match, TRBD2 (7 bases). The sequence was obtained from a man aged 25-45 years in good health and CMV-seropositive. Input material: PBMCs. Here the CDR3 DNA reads TGTGCCAGCGGGAGGGGGGTTAGCACAGATACGCAGTATTTT. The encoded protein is CASGRGVSTDTQYF.